The 17 T cell receptor beta chains reported below all come from one sample, sequenced in a study of blood T cell repertoires in COVID-19. Libraries were prepared by immunoSEQ multiplex PCR; TCRdb keeps only in-frame clonotypes and omits some of them. The table lists approximately 230,000 clones, approximately 91% of them singletons. Sequences were obtained from peripheral blood. The receptors here all came from a woman aged 40-49 years who had recovered from COVID-19.

This clone was picked up one time. The rearrangement joins TRBV6-5 to TRBJ1-2, with D perhaps TRBD1 (6 bases). The CDR3 is 12 residues long. The V end lost 6 bases, the J end lost 6 bases, and 11 bases lay between the germline ends. CDR1 and CDR2 from the germline V gene are MNHEY and SVGAGI. CDR3 sequence reads: CASRTGYDGYTF. DNA of the CDR3: TGTGCCAGCAGAACAGGGTATGATGGCTACACCTTC.

The table lists this clone with a few counts. In the same sample, other DNA sequences code for this CDR3. The genes are TRBV14 and TRBJ1-1, with 7 positions matching TRBD1. In germline, CDR1 is SGHDN, CDR2 FVKESK. This CDR3 contains 14 residues. V was clipped by 0 bases and J by 6 bases; unmatched bases: 4. CDR3 protein: CASSQEYRGAEAFF. CDR3 DNA: TGTGCCAGCAGCCAAGAATACAGGGGAGCTGAAGCTTTCTTT.

The chain employs TRBV5-1 and TRBJ2-4, with a tentative D call TRBD2 (5 bases). Deletions cut 2 bases from V and 8 bases from J, with 8 bases between. The germline V gene encodes CDR1 SGHRS and CDR2 YFSETQ. The length of the CDR3 is 12 residues. CDR3 nucleotide sequence: TGCGCCAGCAGCTTACGGGGAGACATTCAGTACTTC. This encodes CASSLRGDIQYF.

The rearrangement joins TRBV11-2 to TRBJ2-5; 8 nucleotides agree with TRBD1. Germline V CDR1 and CDR2: SGHAT, FQNNGV. The ends lost 0 bases at V and 1 base at J; junction bases unmatched: 4. This CDR3 spans 16 amino acids. CDR3 sequence reads: CASSLDGTGPQETQYF. DNA for the CDR3: TGTGCCAGCAGCTTAGATGGGACAGGCCCCCAAGAGACCCAGTACTTC.

This rearrangement joins TRBV9 to TRBJ2-3; 10 bases align to TRBD2. CDR1 and CDR2 (germline): SGDLS, YYNGEE. CDR3 length: 20 residues. V shed 0 bases, J shed 4 bases, and the junction held 17 bases outside the gene matches. In DNA form, the CDR3 reads TGTGCCAGCAGCGTAGGCCCTGGCCTGGCTAGCGGGAGTGTGGCAGATACGCAGTATTTT. Protein product: CASSVGPGLASGSVADTQYF.

The rearrangement links TRBV28 to TRBJ1-5, with TRBD1 matching 7 bases. CDR1 is MDHEN and CDR2 is SYDVKM in the germline V gene. V lost 6 bases and J lost 4; bases outside the gene matches: 3. There are 13 residues in the CDR3. In DNA form, the CDR3 reads TGTGCCAGCAGACTGACAGGGAATCAGCCCCAGCATTTT. Protein product: CASRLTGNQPQHF.

V is TRBV7-9 and J is TRBJ2-7, with D possibly TRBD2 on 6 matching bases. The CDR3 covers 16 residues. Germline loops: CDR1 SEHNR, CDR2 FQNEAQ (reference sequence). Trimming stripped 5 bases from V and 3 bases from J, with 20 bases between. CDR3: CASSLGRGNKHYEQYF. For the CDR3, the DNA is TGTGCCAGCAGCCTAGGACGGGGGAACAAACACTACGAGCAGTACTTC.

The rearrangement joins TRBV7-9 to TRBJ1-3; D call uncertain. The CDR3 extends over 16 amino acids. Per the germline V gene, CDR1 is SEHNR and CDR2 is FQNEAQ (reference sequence). V dropped 0 bases and J dropped 2 bases, with 11 bases sitting between them. CDR3 amino acids: CASSLAPRTAGNTIYF. The CDR3 DNA follows: TGTGCCAGCAGCTTAGCGCCTCGAACAGCTGGAAACACCATATATTTT.

The chain uses TRBV6-5 and TRBJ2-1; D not resolved. This CDR3 has 15 amino acids. With 0 bases removed from V and 0 bases from J, the gap between germline ends came to 6 bases. Germline lookup yields CDR1 MNHEY and CDR2 SVGAGI. CDR3 sequence reads: CASSYSRISYNEQFF. The CDR3, as DNA: TGTGCCAGCAGTTACTCGAGGATCTCCTACAATGAGCAGTTCTTC.

The CDR3 reads CASSQVGTSGYEQYF. CDR3 coding DNA: TGTGCCAGCAGCCAAGTTGGGACTAGCGGCTACGAGCAGTACTTC. V usage is TRBV14 and J usage is TRBJ2-7; the match to TRBD2 covers 11 bases. The CDR3 length is 15 residues. Trimming removed 1 base from V and 3 bases from J; junction bases left unmatched: 2. Germline CDR1 reads SGHDN; CDR2 reads FVKESK.

The chain combines TRBV13 with TRBJ1-2; D gene unclear. V was clipped by 4 bases and J by 7 bases, with 25 bases between them. Germline assignment: CDR1 PRHDT and CDR2 FYEKMQ (reference sequence). This CDR3 is 17 amino acids long. The CDR3 sequence: CASSSKHSGQRAGGYTF. The CDR3 nucleotides read TGTGCCAGCAGCTCCAAACACTCGGGCCAGAGGGCCGGTGGCTACACCTTC.

The count of this clone is one. The gene calls are TRBV21-1 and TRBJ1-2. TRBV21-1 counts as a pseudogene. The CDR3 contains 15 residues. The CDR3 reads CASSKDSGRGRGYTF. DNA for the CDR3: TGTGCCAGCAGCAAAGATTCAGGCCGGGGTCGTGGCTACACCTTC.

This chain links TRBV9 with TRBJ2-6; 8 nucleotides line up with TRBD1. J lost 1 base, V lost 4 bases, and 10 bases had no gene match. CDR1 and CDR2 (germline): SGDLS, YYNGEE. The CDR3 covers 18 residues. The CDR3, as DNA: TGTGCCAGCAGCCCCAGGGGACAGGAGAATTCTGGGGCCAACGTCCTGACTTTC. It translates to CASSPRGQENSGANVLTF.

The table lists this clone with a count of one. J is TRBJ2-5 and V is TRBV5-6; 13 bases agree with TRBD2. The CDR3 spans 16 residues. J was trimmed by 5 bases and V by 3 bases; bases with no gene match: 7. Germline loops: CDR1 SGHDT, CDR2 YYEEEE. In nucleotides, the CDR3 is TGTGCCAGCAGCTCCTGGACTAGCGGGAGTTTGGAGACCCAGTACTTC. Its translation: CASSSWTSGSLETQYF.

The sample holds one count of this clone. The chain links TRBV5-1 to TRBJ1-2, with D perhaps matching TRBD1 (5 bases). The V and J ends lost 0 bases and 6 bases respectively, with 15 bases between them. This CDR3 spans 15 amino acids. CDR1 and CDR2 (germline): SGHRS, YFSETQ. CDR3 amino acids: CASSLAVSGSDGYTF. CDR3 in DNA: TGCGCCAGCAGCTTGGCCGTATCAGGGTCCGATGGCTACACCTTC.

The gene calls are TRBV29-1 and TRBJ2-7, with D tentatively TRBD2 (6 bases). Trimming stripped 4 bases from V and 0 bases from J, with 13 bases between. Germline V gene lookup returns CDR1 SQVTM and CDR2 ANQGSEA. CDR3 length: 14 amino acids. The chain's CDR3 is CSVGLAGSSYEQYF. CDR3 sequence (DNA): TGCAGCGTTGGTTTGGCGGGAAGCTCCTACGAGCAGTACTTC.

V and J are TRBV19 and TRBJ2-4, with D possibly matching TRBD1 (6 bases). Germline values: CDR1 LNHDA, CDR2 SQIVND (reference sequence). The V gene lost 6 bases and the J gene lost 2 bases, with 32 bases spanning the gap. This CDR3 has 21 residues. The CDR3: CASRREARRKGEHGSKNIQYF. In nucleotides, the CDR3 is TGTGCCAGTAGGCGCGAGGCCAGGAGAAAGGGGGAGCATGGGTCCAAAAACATTCAGTACTTC.